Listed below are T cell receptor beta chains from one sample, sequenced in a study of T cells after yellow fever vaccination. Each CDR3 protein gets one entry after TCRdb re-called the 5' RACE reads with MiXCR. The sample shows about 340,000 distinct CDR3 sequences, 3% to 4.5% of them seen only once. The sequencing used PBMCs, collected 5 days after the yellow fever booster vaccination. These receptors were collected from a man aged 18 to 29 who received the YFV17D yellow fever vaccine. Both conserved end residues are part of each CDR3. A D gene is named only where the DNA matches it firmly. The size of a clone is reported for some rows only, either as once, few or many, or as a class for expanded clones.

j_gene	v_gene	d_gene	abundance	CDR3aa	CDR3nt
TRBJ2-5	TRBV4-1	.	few	CASSQVYGAETQYF	TGCGCCAGCAGCCAGGTCTATGGGGCCGAGACCCAGTACTTC
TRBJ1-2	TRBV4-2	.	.	CASSYRGDGDGYTF	TGTGCCAGCAGCTATAGGGGGGACGGGGATGGCTACACCTTC
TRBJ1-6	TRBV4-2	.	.	CASSYRHVGWGKSPLHF	TGTGCCAGCAGCTATCGCCACGTGGGGTGGGGGAAATCACCCCTCCACTTT
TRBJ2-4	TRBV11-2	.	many	CASSLRVGNIQYF	TGTGCCAGCAGCTTAAGGGTGGGAAACATTCAGTACTTC
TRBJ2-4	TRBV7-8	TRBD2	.	CASSSPRGGYKNIQYF	TGTGCCAGCAGCTCTCCCCGGGGAGGGTACAAAAACATTCAGTACTTC
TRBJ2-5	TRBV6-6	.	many	CASSYSRVQETQYF	TGTGCCAGCAGTTACTCCCGGGTCCAAGAGACCCAGTACTTC
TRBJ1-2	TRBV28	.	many	CASEDRNYGYTF	TGTGCCAGCGAAGACAGGAACTATGGCTACACCTTC
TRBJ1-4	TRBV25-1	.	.	CASRRGPNEKLFF	TGTGCCAGCCGCCGGGGCCCTAATGAAAAACTGTTTTTT
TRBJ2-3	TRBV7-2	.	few	CASSLAPGHWMSDTQYF	TGTGCCAGCAGCTTGGCCCCGGGACATTGGATGTCCGATACGCAGTATTTT
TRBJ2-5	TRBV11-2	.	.	CASSFTGRVQETQYF	TGTGCCAGCAGCTTTACGGGGAGAGTCCAAGAGACCCAGTACTTC
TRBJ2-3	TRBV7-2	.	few	CASSFGPNTDTQYF	TGTGCCAGCAGCTTCGGGCCCAACACAGATACGCAGTATTTT
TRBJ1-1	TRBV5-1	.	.	CASSLEGSREAFF	TGCGCCAGCAGCTTGGAAGGAAGTCGAGAAGCTTTCTTT
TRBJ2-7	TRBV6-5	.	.	CASSYRNGYEQYF	TGTGCCAGCAGTTACCGTAACGGGTACGAGCAGTACTTC